The T cell receptor (beta chain) described here comes from a study of blood T cell repertoires in COVID-19. Study summary: Whether acute or convalescent, the COVID-19 samples came from the United States, Italy and Spain. From T cells, B-cell-depleted T cells, or PBMCs came the material, which was cDNA or gDNA.

After removal of 0 bases from V and 10 bases from J, the junction contained 6 bases not matched to a gene. The CDR3 contains 13 residues. From germline, CDR1 is SGDLS and CDR2 YYNGEE. Per the authors' pipeline: Amplified reference gene primers provided the basis for estimating nucleated cell counts. Some clones are missing from TCRdb's copy, which holds only in-frame ones; the method was immunoSEQ multiplex PCR. V, J and clone size reflect that table, while D and trimming were determined from the DNA. Found here are 200,000 to 250,000 clones, about 83% of them singletons; the top ten hold roughly 1.2%. This clone was observed many times. Patients from Seattle were sampled longitudinally, starting during active infection.

The TCR originated in a woman aged 25 to 39 with COVID-19, enrolled during active disease. The gene calls are TRBV9 and TRBJ1-2; 7 bases agree with TRBD1. The material sequenced was peripheral blood. This CDR3 reads CASSVEGQQVYTF. Here the CDR3 DNA reads TGTGCCAGCAGCGTAGAGGGACAGCAGGTCTACACCTTC.